The 26 T cell receptor beta chains reported below all come from one sample, sequenced in a study of T cells after yellow fever vaccination. TCRdb processed the 5' RACE reads anew with MiXCR; each CDR3 protein has one entry. The sample records under 150,000 distinct CDR3 sequences, less than 9.5% being singletons. The sample in question was CD4+ T cells sorted from PBMCs, obtained 5 days after the yellow fever booster vaccination. The receptors here all came from a man younger than 45 who received the YFV17D yellow fever vaccine.

The chain links TRBV7-2 to TRBJ2-7; unclear D gene. CDR3 length: 13 amino acids. From germline, CDR1 is SGHTA and CDR2 FQGNSA. Between the trimmed V and J ends, which lost 0 bases and 5 bases, there was a span of 8 bases. CDR3: CASSLALENEQYF. Written as DNA, the CDR3 is TGTGCCAGCAGCTTAGCCCTTGAGAACGAGCAGTACTTC.

This clonotype was seen repeatedly, ten times or more. This chain links TRBV10-3 with TRBJ1-3; 9 bases match TRBD1. The CDR3 totals 14 residues. Losses at the gene ends were 6 bases for V and 5 bases for J; bases not matched to a gene: 5. Looked up from germline, CDR1 is ENHRY and CDR2 is SYGVKD. This chain's CDR3 is CAISATGGRNTIYF. In DNA form, the CDR3 reads TGTGCCATCAGCGCGACAGGGGGTAGAAACACCATATATTTT.

This clonotype was picked up many times. Germline is not matched at one junction end, which may reflect a read error. The chain employs TRBV5-4 and TRBJ2-5; no clear D gene. Germline V CDR1 and CDR2: SGHNT, YYREEE (reference sequence). The CDR3 covers 12 residues. CDR3 nucleotide sequence: TGCGCCAGCAGCTTGGGTGAAGAGACCCAGTACTTC. Its translation is CASSLGEETQYF.

Many counts were recorded for this clonotype. The chain combines TRBV20-1 with TRBJ2-7, with TRBD2 matching over 8 bases. CDR1 is DFQATT, CDR2 SNEGSKA, per germline (reference sequence). The CDR3 totals 15 residues. After removal of 0 bases from V and 3 bases from J, the junction contained 7 bases not matched to a gene. For the CDR3, the DNA is TGCAGTGCTAGAGATATAGAAGCGGGAGTCTACGAGCAGTACTTC. This codes for CSARDIEAGVYEQYF.

The V gene is TRBV5-4, the J gene TRBJ2-2, with 8 bases aligning to TRBD1. CDR1 and CDR2 from the germline V gene are SGHNT and YYREEE (reference sequence). The CDR3 totals 15 residues. Unmatched junction bases numbered 4, after V lost 1 base and J lost 5 bases. CDR3 nucleotide sequence: TGTGCCAGCAGCTTGAGGGACAGGCTGACCGGGGAGCTGTTTTTT. Its translation is CASSLRDRLTGELFF.

As for this clonotype: An end of the junction does not agree with germline; a read error may underlie this. This sequence joins TRBV5-6 and TRBJ2-2; D is possibly TRBD1 (5 bases). The CDR3 consists of 14 residues. Germline V gene sequence: CDR1 SGHDT, CDR2 YYEEEE. The CDR3 nucleotides read TGTGCCATCAGCCCAGGACACGTCAGAAGGGAGCTGTTTTTT. The encoded protein is CAISPGHVRRELFF.

This clonotype appeared many times. J is TRBJ2-7 and V is TRBV30; tentatively, D is TRBD1 or TRBD2 (5 bases each). CDR1 and CDR2 from the germline V gene are GTSNPN and SVGIG (reference sequence). CDR3 size: 14 residues. The V end was cut by 0 bases, the J end by 3 bases, with 12 bases between. In nucleotides, the CDR3 is TGTGCCTGGAGTGTGTGGGGGATCGACTACGAGCAGTACTTC. Translated, it gives CAWSVWGIDYEQYF.

This clonotype was counted only a few times. This chain connects TRBV28 to TRBJ2-4, with 9 bases identical to TRBD2. The CDR3 length is 14 residues. V lost 4 bases and J lost 5; bases outside the gene matches: 3. CDR1 and CDR2 from the germline V gene are MDHEN and SYDVKM. The CDR3 DNA reads as TGTGCCAGCAGTTCTAGCGGGACCGAAAACATTCAGTACTTC. Amino acids: CASSSSGTENIQYF. Drawing the rest from reference TRBV28 and TRBJ2-4, the complete variable domain is DVKVTQSSRYLVKRTGEKVFLECVQDMDHENMFWYRQDPGLGLRLIYFSYDVKMKEKGDIPEGYSVSREKKERFSLILESASTNQTSMYLCASSSSGTENIQYFGAGTRLSVL.

The table lists this clonotype with many counts. V usage is TRBV7-9 and J usage is TRBJ2-1, with a weak D call TRBD2 (5 bases). This CDR3 has 15 amino acids. V lost 5 bases and J lost 3, with 14 bases in between. Germline V gene data show CDR1 as SEHNR and CDR2 as FQNEAQ (reference sequence). CDR3 nucleotides: TGTGCCAGCAGCACGTCGAGCGGATACTACAATGAGCAGTTCTTC. This codes for CASSTSSGYYNEQFF.

This clonotype was recorded many times. This rearrangement joins TRBV6-5 to TRBJ2-1; D gene uncertain. The germline V and J ends were trimmed by 0 bases and 6 bases, with 3 bases remaining between them. Germline CDR1 MNHEY, CDR2 SVGAGI. The CDR3 extends over 12 amino acids. DNA for the CDR3: TGTGCCAGCAGTTACTCTTCCAATGAGCAGTTCTTC. Protein sequence: CASSYSSNEQFF.

At least ten counts were recorded for this clonotype. This chain connects TRBV19 to TRBJ2-1, with 7 bases lining up with TRBD2. The CDR3 spans 16 residues. Germline lookup yields CDR1 LNHDA and CDR2 SQIVND (reference sequence). Trimming took 5 bases from V and 8 from J; bases not matched to a gene: 15. CDR3 sequence (DNA): TGTGCCAGTAGTGGCGCTCCGGGGGAGGGCCGCCATGAGCAGTTCTTC. Translating gives CASSGAPGEGRHEQFF.

In this sample, this clonotype turned up many times. CDR3 loop: CASSQAGTQETQYF. The CDR3 DNA reads TGCGCCAGCAGCCAAGCAGGTACCCAAGAGACCCAGTACTTC. The rearrangement uses TRBV4-1 and TRBJ2-5; D gene uncertain. With 1 base removed from V and 1 base from J, the gap between germline ends came to 7 bases. Germline CDR1 MGHRA, CDR2 YSYEKL. This CDR3 contains 14 residues.

The J gene is TRBJ2-7, the V gene TRBV3-1; D assignment may be TRBD1 or TRBD2 (5 bases each). CDR3 length: 13 amino acids. From germline, CDR1 is LGHDT and CDR2 YNNKEL (reference sequence). Trimming shortened V by 10 bases and J by 3 bases, and 16 bases separated the two germline ends. The CDR3: CATQGPLIYEQYF. The CDR3 DNA is TGTGCCACCCAGGGACCGCTAATCTACGAGCAGTACTTC.

This clonotype was recorded many times. The chain is built from TRBV30 and TRBJ2-3; 8 nucleotides align to TRBD2. Trimming cost V 4 bases and J 6 bases; bases outside gene matches: 9. The germline gives CDR1 GTSNPN, CDR2 SVGIG (reference sequence). The CDR3 is made up of 14 amino acids. The CDR3, as DNA: TGTGCCTGGACTCCCGGACTAGCTGGTGATACGCAGTATTTT. This sequence encodes CAWTPGLAGDTQYF.

This clonotype has a count of ten or more. CDR3: CASSFLGNEQYF. The CDR3 DNA follows: TGTGCCAGTAGTTTCTTGGGGAACGAGCAGTACTTC. The chain carries TRBV19 and TRBJ2-7; unclear D gene. The CDR3 loop spans 12 amino acids. Germline CDR1 reads LNHDA; CDR2 reads SQIVND (reference sequence). Trimming cost V 5 bases and J 5 bases, with 10 bases left between them.

This clonotype has at least ten counts. V gene TRBV10-3 combines with J gene TRBJ2-6; D perhaps matches TRBD2 (5 bases). The V end was cut by 5 bases, the J end by 1 base, with 6 bases between. This CDR3 is built from 14 residues. CDR1 is ENHRY and CDR2 is SYGVKD in the germline V gene. Written as DNA, the CDR3 is TGTGCCATCAGTAGCGGTTCTGGGGCCAACGTCCTGACTTTC. It is translated as CAISSGSGANVLTF.

This clonotype was seen ten or more times. This rearrangement joins TRBV29-1 to TRBJ2-2; a weak D match, TRBD1 (6 bases). The CDR3 consists of 11 residues. Germline V gene sequence: CDR1 SQVTM, CDR2 ANQGSEA. Trimming removed 4 bases at V and 6 bases at J, with 6 bases between. The CDR3 DNA sequence: TGCAGCGTTGCAGGGGCCGGGGAGCTGTTTTTT. Translating gives CSVAGAGELFF.

In its sample, this clonotype was seen many times. The chain couples TRBV4-2 to TRBJ2-2; TRBD1 matches at 11 bases. V lost 3 bases to trimming and J lost 3 bases; unmatched junction nucleotides: 6. This CDR3 comprises 17 residues. Germline V gives CDR1 LGHNA, CDR2 YNFKEQ. CDR3 in amino acids: CASSHRPGQGDTGELFF. DNA of the CDR3: TGTGCCAGCAGCCACCGGCCGGGACAGGGGGACACCGGGGAGCTGTTTTTT.

Ten or more counts support this clonotype. The chain joins TRBV4-3 to TRBJ2-5; 7 positions agree with TRBD1. The CDR3 is 15 amino acids. Unmatched junction bases numbered 7, after V lost 3 bases and J lost 3 bases. Looked up from germline, CDR1 is LGHNA and CDR2 is YSLEER. The CDR3 DNA sequence: TGCGCCAGCAGCCATGGAGACAGGGCGGAAGAGACCCAGTACTTC. Its protein is CASSHGDRAEETQYF.

This clonotype appeared many times. The rearrangement links TRBV5-1 to TRBJ2-5; TRBD1 aligns across 7 bases. CDR1 and CDR2 from the germline V gene are SGHRS and YFSETQ. The CDR3 is made up of 15 amino acids. The ends lost 4 bases at V and 5 bases at J; junction bases unmatched: 11. The CDR3, as DNA: TGCGCCAGCAGCACCAGGACAGGCGAGGGTGAGACCCAGTACTTC. It is translated as CASSTRTGEGETQYF.

This clonotype was observed many times. J is TRBJ1-6 and V is TRBV20-1; 7 positions agree with TRBD1. The V gene's germline CDR1 is DFQATT and CDR2 SNEGSKA (reference sequence). Germline trimming cut 7 bases from V and 7 bases from J; bases unmatched to any gene: 7. This CDR3 region has 13 residues. CDR3 in DNA: TGCAGTGTTACACAGGGGCGGAATTCACCCCTCCACTTT. Translation gives CSVTQGRNSPLHF.

This clonotype has a handful of counts. This sequence joins TRBV9 and TRBJ2-3; TRBD2 might be the D (6 bases). Looked up from germline, CDR1 is SGDLS and CDR2 is YYNGEE. V gave up 1 base and J gave up 4 bases, with 13 bases separating them. CDR3 length: 15 residues. The CDR3 loop is CASSVRGIDPDTQYF. The CDR3 region has the DNA TGTGCCAGCAGCGTACGGGGGATAGACCCAGATACGCAGTATTTT.

The rearrangement joins TRBV3-1 to TRBJ1-2; D might be TRBD1 (5 bases). Trimming left V 0 bases short and J 7 bases short, with 12 bases between. The germline V gene encodes CDR1 LGHDT and CDR2 YNNKEL (reference sequence). The CDR3 totals 14 residues. The CDR3 reads CASSQEGVIVGYTF. The CDR3 nucleotides are TGTGCCAGCAGCCAAGAAGGGGTTATAGTTGGCTACACCTTC.

This clonotype appeared many times. The J gene is TRBJ2-5, the V gene TRBV3-1, with D tentatively TRBD2 (5 bases). Germline-derived CDR1 and CDR2 are LGHDT and YNNKEL (reference sequence). V dropped 4 bases and J dropped 5 bases, with 8 bases sitting between them. There are 12 residues in the CDR3. The CDR3: CASSRREETQYF. The CDR3 nucleotides are TGTGCCAGCAGCCGTAGGGAGGAGACCCAGTACTTC.

This clonotype has a count of ten or more. The chain joins TRBV3-1 to TRBJ1-2, with D hard to call. The CDR3 runs to 12 residues. Germline CDR1 is LGHDT and CDR2 is YNNKEL (reference sequence). Trimming shortened V by 8 bases and J by 0 bases, and 7 bases separated the two germline ends. For the CDR3, the DNA is TGTGCCAGCCGCGGGGCTAACTATGGCTACACCTTC. Protein sequence: CASRGANYGYTF.

Ten or more counts support this clonotype. This chain connects TRBV29-1 to TRBJ2-3, with D tentatively TRBD1 or TRBD2 (6 bases each). In germline, CDR1 is SQVTM, CDR2 ANQGSEA. This CDR3 is built from 12 residues. Trimming stripped 4 bases from V and 4 bases from J, with 9 bases between. CDR3 coding DNA: TGCAGCGTTGGAAGGGGGGCAGATACGCAGTATTTT. Its translation: CSVGRGADTQYF.